The rows below give T cell receptor beta chains drawn from one sample of a study of PD-1 blockade in classical Hodgkin lymphoma. Method: immunoSEQ multiplex PCR; TCRdb's copy keeps in-frame clones and lacks some. The table has about 40,000 clones, around 80% seen once. The sequenced sample was peripheral blood mononuclear cells (PBMCs), obtained at baseline. The receptors were gathered from a human donor with classical Hodgkin lymphoma. The CDR3 runs from the conserved cysteine through the conserved F or W. D genes are given only for firm matches. Clone size is not always given. Where it is, it says once, few, many or a class for expanded clones.

clone_size	d_call	j_call	v_call	cdr3_nt	cdr3_aa
.	.	TRBJ2-7	TRBV7-6	TGTGCCAGCAGCCCAGGGGGGAGGATTGCCTACGAGCAGTACTTC	CASSPGGRIAYEQYF
few	TRBD1	TRBJ1-2	TRBV7-9	TGTGCCAGCAGCTGGGACAGGGTTGCTGGCTACACCTTC	CASSWDRVAGYTF
.	TRBD1	TRBJ1-1	TRBV7-9	TGTGCCAGCAGCAAAGAACAGGGGAAAACTGAAGCTTTCTTT	CASSKEQGKTEAFF
medium-sized	.	TRBJ2-3	TRBV27	TGTGCCAGCAGCCCTCTTAGGGGTTCCGATACGCAGTATTTT	CASSPLRGSDTQYF
.	.	TRBJ2-5	TRBV16	TGTGCCAGCAGCCAGGCTAGAGAGACCCAGTACTTC	CASSQARETQYF
.	TRBD1	TRBJ1-2	TRBV11-3	TGTGCCAGCAGTCTTCGTTCGGGACAGGGAATTAATGGCTACACCTTC	CASSLRSGQGINGYTF
.	TRBD1	TRBJ2-7	TRBV6-5	TGTGCCAGCAGTTACTCCCGGACAGGCCTAGGCGAGCAGTACTTC	CASSYSRTGLGEQYF
.	TRBD2	TRBJ2-2	TRBV19	TGTGCCAGTAGCCCCCTCGCTAGCGGGACGAACACCGGGGAGCTGTTTTTT	CASSPLASGTNTGELFF
.	.	TRBJ1-5	TRBV9	TGTGCCAGCAGCGATGGGGGGGGCAGGCTTAGTCAGCCCCAGCATTTT	CASSDGGGRLSQPQHF
few	TRBD1	TRBJ2-7	TRBV6-5	TGTGCCAGCACCACGGACAGGGGGAGGGGGGAGCAGTACTTC	CASTTDRGRGEQYF
.	.	TRBJ2-6	TRBV2	TGTGCCAGCGCCCTAGGCTCTGGGGCCAACGTCCTGACTTTC	CASALGSGANVLTF